A selection of T cell receptor beta chains follows, all from one sample in a study of molecular identifiers for immune sequencing clone quantification. One entry per CDR3 protein results from TCRdb running MiXCR on the PCR reads. This sample has approximately 320,000 distinct CDR3 sequences, with 24% found just once. Sequencing was carried out using naive CD8+ T cells from blood, with Jurkat cell RNA spiked in. These receptors all come from a human donor in good health. Some libraries in this study had Jurkat cell RNA spiked in. CDR3s include the opening cysteine and the closing phenylalanine or tryptophan. D genes are given only for firm matches. A row's size may be missing; if present it is once, few, many or a size class.

>TRBJ2-7|few|TRBV20-1|TRBD1
CSARDGGQGSYEQYF
TGCAGTGCTAGAGATGGGGGACAGGGCTCCTACGAGCAGTACTTC
>TRBJ2-7|many|TRBV2|TRBD2
CASSAGTSGYEQYF
TGTGCCAGCAGTGCCGGGACTAGCGGTTACGAGCAGTACTTC
>TRBJ1-5|-|TRBV27|-
CASSSKVLQPQHF
TGTGCCAGCAGTTCCAAGGTCCTTCAGCCCCAGCATTTT
>TRBJ1-1|-|TRBV27|-
CASSLQGHDTEAFF
TGTGCCAGCAGTTTACAGGGGCATGACACTGAAGCTTTCTTT
>TRBJ2-2|many|TRBV29-1|-
CSVWTGELFF
TGCAGCGTGTGGACCGGGGAGCTGTTTTTT
>TRBJ2-1|-|TRBV12-3/TRBV12-4|-
CASSSGDAYNEQFF
TGTGCCAGCAGTTCCGGAGATGCCTACAATGAGCAGTTCTTC
>TRBJ1-2|few|TRBV7-9|TRBD1
CASSASVPGGRGYTF
TGTGCCAGCAGCGCGTCGGTACCAGGGGGCCGGGGCTACACCTTC
>TRBJ2-7|many|TRBV5-1|-
CASTWTERSYEQYF
TGCGCCAGCACCTGGACAGAGCGTTCCTACGAGCAGTACTTC
>TRBJ2-3|many|TRBV28|-
CASSLNKLNTDTQYF
TGTGCCAGCAGTTTAAACAAGCTCAACACAGATACGCAGTATTTT
>TRBJ2-7|few|TRBV20-1|-
CSARVSGIASYEQYF
TGCAGTGCTAGAGTTTCCGGGATAGCGAGCTACGAGCAGTACTTC
>TRBJ2-3|-|TRBV5-1|TRBD2
CASSLSGGPVDTQYF
TGCGCCAGCAGCTTGTCGGGGGGGCCGGTAGATACGCAGTATTTT
>TRBJ2-1|-|TRBV4-1|TRBD2
CASNRASGATEQFF
TGCGCCAGCAACCGGGCTAGCGGGGCCACGGAGCAGTTCTTC
>TRBJ2-3|-|TRBV7-6|TRBD2
CASSLGASGSMTDTQYF
TGTGCCAGCAGCTTAGGGGCTAGCGGGAGTATGACAGATACGCAGTATTTT
>TRBJ2-2|-|TRBV9|-
CASNPGSANTGELFF
TGTGCCAGCAACCCGGGCTCCGCGAACACCGGGGAGCTGTTTTTT
>TRBJ2-3|many|TRBV12-3/TRBV12-4|-
CASSRPASSDTQYF
TGTGCCAGCAGTCGACCGGCTTCCTCAGATACGCAGTATTTT
>TRBJ2-3|-|TRBV11-2|-
CASSLVNGVGSDTQYF
TGTGCCAGCAGCTTAGTGAACGGCGTGGGGTCAGATACGCAGTATTTT
>TRBJ2-7|-|TRBV14|-
CASSQEGKGHYEQYF
TGTGCCAGCAGCCAAGAAGGGAAGGGACACTACGAGCAGTACTTC
>TRBJ1-1|few|TRBV7-8|TRBD1
CASSLDETGGTEAFF
TGTGCCAGCAGCTTAGATGAGACAGGGGGCACTGAAGCTTTCTTT
>TRBJ2-5|few|TRBV10-1|-
CASMSPRETQYF
TGCGCCAGCATGAGTCCCAGAGAGACCCAGTACTTC
>TRBJ2-5|many|TRBV7-2|TRBD2
CASSPRASGRWETQYF
TGTGCCAGCAGCCCCCGTGCCAGCGGGAGATGGGAGACCCAGTACTTC
>TRBJ1-5|-|TRBV28|-
CASSLRRIVNQPQHF
TGTGCCAGCAGTTTAAGGCGCATAGTCAATCAGCCCCAGCATTTT
>TRBJ2-3|few|TRBV7-9|-
CASSPETGAGWVDTQYF
TGTGCCAGCAGCCCCGAGACCGGGGCCGGGTGGGTAGATACGCAGTATTTT
>TRBJ1-1|many|TRBV6-6|-
CASIQGNTEAFF
TGTGCCAGCATACAGGGGAACACTGAAGCTTTCTTT
>TRBJ1-6|-|TRBV7-9|-
CASSLSRPPGSPLHF
TGTGCCAGCAGTCTCTCCCGGCCCCCGGGTTCACCCCTCCACTTT
>TRBJ2-7|many|TRBV5-1|TRBD1
CASSWGTDYEQYF
TGCGCCAGCAGCTGGGGGACAGACTACGAGCAGTACTTC
>TRBJ2-5|many|TRBV28|TRBD1
CASSPWTGGPQETQYF
TGTGCCAGCAGTCCGTGGACAGGGGGGCCCCAAGAGACCCAGTACTTC
>TRBJ2-3|many|TRBV20-1|TRBD2
CSARDWAGGVTDTQYF
TGCAGTGCTAGAGATTGGGCGGGAGGGGTCACAGATACGCAGTATTTT
>TRBJ2-7|many|TRBV6-2/TRBV6-3|-
CASSYSRPGYGEQYF
TGTGCCAGCAGTTACTCAAGACCCGGCTACGGTGAGCAGTACTTC
>TRBJ1-5|many|TRBV29-1|-
CSVAPELNQPQHF
TGCAGCGTTGCCCCGGAGCTCAATCAGCCCCAGCATTTT
>TRBJ2-1|many|TRBV6-5|TRBD1
CASSYGTGVGEQFF
TGTGCCAGCAGTTACGGGACAGGGGTAGGTGAGCAGTTCTTC
>TRBJ2-7|few|TRBV24-1|-
CATSDLGYEQYF
TGTGCCACCAGTGATTTGGGATACGAGCAGTACTTC
>TRBJ2-3|-|TRBV9|-
CASSEEGQQTDTQYF
TGTGCCAGCAGCGAGGAGGGGCAGCAGACAGATACGCAGTATTTT
>TRBJ2-1|-|TRBV7-2|TRBD2
CASSKASGGALDNEQFF
TGTGCCAGCTCAAAAGCCAGCGGGGGAGCTCTAGACAATGAGCAGTTCTTC
>TRBJ2-3|-|TRBV9|TRBD2
CASSVEGLAGTDTQYF
TGTGCCAGCAGCGTAGAGGGACTAGCGGGCACAGATACGCAGTATTTT
>TRBJ2-3|-|TRBV28|-
CASMANFPDTQYF
TGTGCCAGCATGGCTAATTTTCCAGATACGCAGTATTTT
>TRBJ2-1|few|TRBV28|TRBD2
CASSALGLELNEQFF
TGTGCCAGCAGTGCTCTGGGACTAGAACTCAATGAGCAGTTCTTC
>TRBJ1-1|many|TRBV14|-
CASSQGDKFDMNTEAFF
TGTGCCAGCAGCCAAGGAGACAAGTTCGATATGAACACTGAAGCTTTCTTT
>TRBJ1-5|few|TRBV6-2/TRBV6-3|-
CASTWEVGVQPQHF
TGTGCCAGCACCTGGGAGGTAGGGGTTCAGCCCCAGCATTTT
>TRBJ1-6|many|TRBV9|-
CASSVQYNSPLHF
TGTGCCAGCAGCGTACAATATAATTCACCCCTCCACTTT
>TRBJ2-3|many|TRBV29-1|TRBD2
CSVASGSTDTQYF
TGCAGCGTTGCTAGCGGGAGCACAGATACGCAGTATTTT
>TRBJ1-1|many|TRBV20-1|-
CSVDQGVAFF
TGCAGTGTTGACCAGGGTGTAGCTTTCTTT
>TRBJ1-6|-|TRBV6-2/TRBV6-3|-
CASIRTADQFNSPLHF
TGTGCCAGCATTCGAACGGCCGACCAGTTTAATTCACCCCTCCACTTT
>TRBJ2-5|-|TRBV9|-
CASSQEGGWETQYF
TGTGCCAGCAGCCAAGAGGGGGGCTGGGAGACCCAGTACTTC
>TRBJ1-1|-|TRBV27|-
CASSPTTLNTEAFF
TGTGCCAGCAGTCCGACCACGCTGAACACTGAAGCTTTCTTT
>TRBJ2-7|-|TRBV18|-
CASSPQDNSYEQYF
TGTGCCAGCTCACCACAGGACAACTCCTACGAGCAGTACTTC
>TRBJ1-5|-|TRBV12-3/TRBV12-4|-
CASSLGGGPQHF
TGTGCCAGCAGTCTAGGGGGGGGGCCCCAGCATTTT
>TRBJ1-1|-|TRBV12-3/TRBV12-4|-
CASSSSGPEATEPFF
TGTGCCAGCAGTTCCTCGGGCCCGGAAGCCACTGAACCTTTCTTT
>TRBJ1-2|-|TRBV6-1|-
CASSEFTSDNYGYTF
TGTGCCAGCAGTGAATTTACATCGGATAACTATGGCTACACCTTC
>TRBJ2-4|few|TRBV4-3|TRBD1
CASSQQRQGALAKNIQYF
TGCGCCAGCAGCCAACAAAGACAGGGGGCTCTGGCCAAAAACATTCAGTACTTC
>TRBJ2-3|-|TRBV13|TRBD2
CASSLSGATDTQCF
TGTGCCAGCAGCTTGAGCGGGGCCACAGATACGCAGTGTTTT
>TRBJ1-1|few|TRBV28|-
CASSLYRGASTEAFF
TGTGCCAGCAGTTTATACCGGGGCGCGAGCACTGAAGCTTTCTTT
>TRBJ2-3|few|TRBV20-1|TRBD2
CSAELPGLAGVVDTQYF
TGCAGTGCCGAGTTACCGGGACTAGCGGGAGTGGTAGATACGCAGTATTTT
>TRBJ2-1|-|TRBV27|-
CASSHQEALSYNEQFF
TGTGCCAGCAGTCACCAAGAAGCCCTCTCCTACAATGAGCAGTTCTTC
>TRBJ2-3|-|TRBV3-1|-
CASSQDSVSTDTQYF
TGTGCCAGCAGCCAGGATAGCGTGAGCACAGATACGCAGTATTTT
>TRBJ2-7|-|TRBV6-6|-
CASSYSSGEISYEQYF
TGTGCCAGCAGTTACTCCTCGGGGGAGATATCCTACGAGCAGTACTTC
>TRBJ1-1|few|TRBV27|-
CASSLSRPESMNTEAFF
TGTGCCAGCAGTTTATCTCGGCCAGAGAGTATGAACACTGAAGCTTTCTTT